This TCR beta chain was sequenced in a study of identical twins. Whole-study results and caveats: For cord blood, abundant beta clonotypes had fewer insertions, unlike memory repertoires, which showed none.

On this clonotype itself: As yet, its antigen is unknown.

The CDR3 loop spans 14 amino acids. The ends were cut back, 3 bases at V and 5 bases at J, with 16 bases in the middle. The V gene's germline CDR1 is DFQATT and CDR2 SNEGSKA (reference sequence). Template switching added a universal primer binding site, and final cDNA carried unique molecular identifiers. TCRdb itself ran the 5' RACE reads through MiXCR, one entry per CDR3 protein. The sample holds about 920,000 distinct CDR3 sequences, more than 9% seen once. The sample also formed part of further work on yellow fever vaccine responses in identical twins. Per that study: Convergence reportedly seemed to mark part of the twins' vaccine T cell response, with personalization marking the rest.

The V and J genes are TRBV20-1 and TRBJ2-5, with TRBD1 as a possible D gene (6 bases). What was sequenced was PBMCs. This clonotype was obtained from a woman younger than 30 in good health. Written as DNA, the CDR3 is TGCAGTGCTAGCCGAATCAGGGGCGGGGAGACCCAGTACTTC. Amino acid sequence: CSASRIRGGETQYF.